One sample yielded the 13 T cell receptor beta chains listed below, sequenced in a study of blood T cells in healthy people across ages. Through a sample-barcoded 5' primer and a J-beta primer mix, a second PCR was run for about 6 to 12 cycles. TCRdb itself ran the 5' RACE reads through MiXCR, one entry per CDR3 protein. The repertoire holds some 1.4 million distinct CDR3 sequences, with approximately 40% as singletons. The sample taken for sequencing was blood. These receptor sequences come from a young woman in good health.

V usage is TRBV19 and J usage is TRBJ2-7; maybe TRBD1 (5 bases). The CDR3 has 14 amino acids. Germline CDR1 reads LNHDA; CDR2 reads SQIVND (reference sequence). The V end was cut by 8 bases, the J end by 7 bases, with 21 bases between. Written as DNA, the CDR3 is TGTGCCAGTTCCAACCCAGGGAATACCTTGGAGCAGTACTTC. It yields the protein CASSNPGNTLEQYF.

This clonotype was found many times. This rearrangement joins TRBV10-3 to TRBJ2-3, with 11 bases fitting TRBD2. This CDR3 comprises 14 residues. Germline V lookup: CDR1 ENHRY, CDR2 SYGVKD. Trimming took 3 bases from V and 4 from J; bases not matched to a gene: 0. CDR3 bases: TGTGCCATCAGTGAACTAGCGGGAGCAGATACGCAGTATTTT. Translating gives CAISELAGADTQYF.

The chain recombines TRBV20-1 with TRBJ2-3; D gene uncertain. CDR1 and CDR2 from the germline V gene are DFQATT and SNEGSKA (reference sequence). CDR3 length: 14 amino acids. V lost 1 base to trimming and J lost 2 bases, with 10 bases between them. The CDR3: CSARVPRPTDTQYF. Here the CDR3 DNA reads TGCAGTGCTAGAGTCCCCAGACCCACAGATACGCAGTATTTT.

V gene TRBV7-9 combines with J gene TRBJ2-5; D remains ambiguous. This CDR3 region has 13 residues. The germline V gene has CDR1 SEHNR and CDR2 FQNEAQ (reference sequence). V lost 4 bases, J lost 7 bases, and 13 bases lay in between. CDR3 protein: CASSSSSSGTQYF. The CDR3 DNA reads as TGTGCCAGCAGCTCCTCGTCCTCGGGGACCCAGTACTTC.

The V gene is TRBV4-2, the J gene TRBJ2-1; 14 bases agree with TRBD2. Trimming took 2 bases from V and 6 from J; bases not matched to a gene: 3. This CDR3 spans 16 amino acids. The germline V gene has CDR1 LGHNA and CDR2 YNFKEQ. CDR3 residues: CASSQHGTSGSNEQFF. CDR3 coding DNA: TGTGCCAGCAGCCAACACGGGACTAGCGGGAGCAATGAGCAGTTCTTC.

The chain carries TRBV9 and TRBJ1-5; 8 nucleotides match TRBD1. Per the germline V gene, CDR1 is SGDLS and CDR2 is YYNGEE. The CDR3 has 15 residues. J was trimmed by 6 bases and V by 2 bases; bases with no gene match: 7. CDR3 sequence reads: CASSVTGDSGQPQHF. As DNA, the CDR3 is TGTGCCAGCAGCGTGACAGGGGACTCGGGTCAGCCCCAGCATTTT.

This clonotype was seen a handful of times. The genes are TRBV21-1 and TRBJ2-7; TRBD1 reflects the table's D call only, with no check against the DNA. TRBV21-1 is tagged as a pseudogene. This CDR3 has 16 amino acids. The CDR3 DNA follows: TGTGCCAGCAGCCCCCGGGGGTGGGGGAGTTTTAACGAGCAGTACTTC. Its translation: CASSPRGWGSFNEQYF.

This clonotype has just one count. The gene calls are TRBV6-2 or TRBV6-3 and TRBJ1-1, with TRBD1 identical over 11 bases. The V gene's germline CDR1 is MNHEY and CDR2 SVGEGT. This CDR3 region has 14 residues. V dropped 11 bases and J dropped 4; count of bases not matched to a gene: 9. The CDR3 DNA sequence: TGTGCCGGGCGGACAGGGGGCAAGAGCACTGAAGCTTTCTTT. Translating it yields CAGRTGGKSTEAFF.

V usage is TRBV6-1 and J usage is TRBJ2-1; tentatively, D is TRBD2 (5 bases). The J call may be wrong; the DNA end is better matched by TRBJ2-7. The CDR3 length is 14 residues. Germline values: CDR1 MNHNS, CDR2 SASEGT. The CDR3 is CASIGSGLYNEQYF. CDR3 sequence (DNA): TGTGCCAGCATCGGCAGCGGTCTATACAATGAGCAGTACTTC.

This clonotype showed up just a few times. V usage is TRBV28 and J usage is TRBJ1-2; a weak D match, TRBD1 (5 bases). The CDR3 covers 13 residues. V shed 7 bases and J shed 10 bases, with 19 bases lying between them. Per the germline V gene, CDR1 is MDHEN and CDR2 is SYDVKM. The DNA of the CDR3 is TGTGCCAGCACCACACTCGTGCGGGGGGACTACACCTTC. Translating gives CASTTLVRGDYTF.

This chain connects TRBV10-3 to TRBJ1-1, with 7 bases identical to TRBD1. Germline V gene sequence: CDR1 ENHRY, CDR2 SYGVKD. Trimming at V came to 4 bases and at J to 3 bases, leaving 5 bases not matched to a gene. The CDR3 is made up of 14 amino acids. The CDR3 loop is CAISVRGVDTEAFF. The CDR3 DNA is TGTGCCATCAGTGTCAGGGGGGTGGACACTGAAGCTTTCTTT.

This clonotype was seen a few times. The rearrangement links TRBV5-1 to TRBJ2-1; D perhaps matches TRBD2 (6 bases). CDR3 length equals 18 residues. Trimming pared 0 bases from V and 5 bases from J, leaving 21 bases between. Germline CDR1 reads SGHRS; CDR2 reads YFSETQ. As DNA, the CDR3 is TGCGCCAGCAGCTTGGTTTTAAGGGGAGGCACGACAGACAATGAGCAGTTCTTC. It specifies CASSLVLRGGTTDNEQFF.

J is TRBJ1-5 and V is TRBV12-3 or TRBV12-4; 7 nucleotides agree with TRBD1. This CDR3 spans 17 amino acids. V was pared by 1 base and J by 0 bases, with 6 bases of the junction left unmatched. CDR3 region: CASSLVPHRGSNQPQHF. The CDR3, as DNA: TGTGCCAGCAGTTTAGTCCCACACAGGGGTAGCAATCAGCCCCAGCATTTT.